This TCR beta chain is drawn from a study of cytomegalovirus exposure and HLA in healthy donors (dated by TCRdb to about 2017). Regarding the research as a whole: In an earlier analysis of approximately 640 of the donors, 250 to 350 Gb of sequence data and 90 million to 120 million unique TCR beta sequences from about 179 million T cells were reported. To study patterns of TCR occurrence, a later analysis re-analyzed previously published TCR beta repertoires from around 700 donors and added high-resolution HLA genotyping. In an earlier analysis of 550 to 700 of the donors, high-throughput TCR beta sequencing was used to judge whether each TCR beta V gene segment behaved as functional or pseudogenic. The later analysis used no new phenotypic data to find candidate immune exposures, relying instead on TCR beta sequences and their occurrence across donors. Among the approximately 430 genotyped donors, more than 70% belonged to the genetic ancestry cluster associated with self-reported Caucasian donors. Typing coverage varied by locus: 629-630 donors for A, B, C, DRB1 and DQB1; around 560 for DQA1; approximately 570 for DPA1; around 490 for DPB1. The study aimed to test whether cataloging public T cell receptors could reveal signatures of past pathogen exposure. Roughly 300 gigabases of sequencing data and tens of millions of unique TCR sequences were included in an early release covering under 650 HLA-typed donors. Class I and class II HLA loci were covered by the typing at four-digit resolution. To predict cytomegalovirus infection status, the study brought together high-throughput TCR immunosequencing, statistical association of individual TCRs with disease status, and machine learning. Alongside the repertoire data, information on donor age, sex, ethnicity and CMV serostatus was compiled. On average, 235,054 unique TCR beta nucleotide sequences were sequenced per donor among 300 to 500 genotyped donors of the cohort, with roughly 19% of those sequences being non-productive. All discovery cohort repertoires had been generated on a single sequencing platform. In a later genetic analysis, genome-wide SNP genotypes for about three fifths of the roughly 670 donors were used, and that subset was treated as a discovery cohort. The study profiled the T cell repertoires of 550 to 700 subjects by immunosequencing and related them to cytomegalovirus serostatus. Roughly 5 DR-DQ haplotypes were treated as single units for association and clustering because of strong linkage in the cohort. Besides the first cohort of 666 subjects, a separate validation cohort made up of 120 different subjects was used. Paper-wide results and their limitations: CMV serostatus was the only immune exposure information available for the cohort. This cohort had only TCR beta chains sequenced, and the lack of alpha or paired-chain data limited which features could be detected. Compared with the roughly 710-donor mean, donors in an Asian-associated ancestry cluster had fewer N-insertions in productive TCRs, according to a later genetic analysis. Cytomegalovirus status was reported to be diagnosed by the classifier with high specificity and sensitivity in both the original and validation cohorts. In a later analysis, around 17,000 TCR beta sequences were associated with specific HLA alleles at a false discovery rate of 0.05. In a later analysis, HLA-associated TCR beta chains were found to be more clonally expanded and to have lower generation probabilities than equally common non-associated chains. In a later analysis, most CMV-associated TCR beta chains were found to appear HLA-restricted, with HLA associations seemingly driven largely by CMV exposure. When HLA alleles, especially DR and DQ, strongly co-occurred, attributing TCR associations to individual alleles was difficult. It was suggested by the authors that the approach could potentially be generalized to other disease states and immunological phenotypes. Correlated functional status among segregating V segments might reflect linkage disequilibrium, but an unknown experimental factor could not be ruled out. Because counts were too low, 15 or so rarely observed V segments, including chromosome 9 orphons, were excluded from the earlier analysis of 587 of the donors. A cluster of highly shared sequence variants was judged likely to be a technical artifact of the sequencing pipeline. Broadly in line with IMGT annotations, most TCR beta V segments showed up in productive rearrangements about 87% or about 30% of the time in an earlier analysis of several hundred of the donors. Some IMGT-functional V segments, including TRBV6-2 and TRBV6-3, could not be told apart with the 87-base-pair reads, so those segments were excluded. A total of around 150 TCR beta chains were listed by the study as associated with cytomegalovirus. Because HLA typing was unavailable for some donors at each locus, only the typed subset was used in association tests. In vitro tests confirmed that a few of the cytomegalovirus-associated TCR beta chains recognize cytomegalovirus antigens. A later analysis found that TCR association rates varied across HLA loci, with DRB1 alleles showing the most associated TCRs and HLA-C alleles the fewest. A further reported finding was that TCR beta sequences accurately predicted the HLA-A and HLA-B alleles for most subjects in the first cohort. A later analysis reported that several top co-occurrence clusters appeared linked to parvovirus B19, influenza, CMV and Epstein-Barr virus. Most TCR sequences were seen in very few donors, while some public TCRs were found in many individuals. Roughly uniform sequencing depth across donors was assumed in presence/absence analyses, although this assumption may not hold. A later genetic analysis associated a missense DCLRE1C variant with V-gene and J-gene trimming of TCR beta chains, and an independent cohort replicated the association.

Library construction relied on the immunoSEQ multiplex PCR assay. For the multiplex PCR, a mixture combining 60 forward primers for TCR Vbeta segments and 13 reverse primers for TCR Jbeta segments was used. Amplification of the CDR3 region of rearranged TCR beta genes was performed with a multiplex PCR assay on genomic DNA. The Illumina HiSeq System was used to sequence the amplified TCR beta libraries as 87-base-pair reads. Processing in the source paper ran as follows. Across the 500 to 750 repertoires, a later analysis counted roughly 77 million unique TCR beta chains, approximately 10 million of which were shared by at least two donors. To remove PCR and sequencing errors, raw reads were error-corrected and collapsed into unique sequences using a nearest-neighbor algorithm that merged closely related sequences. V, D and J gene segments were assigned by aligning CDR3 sequences to IMGT reference sequences. Each retained sequence needed at least a six-nucleotide match to both a V gene segment and a J gene segment. Rearrangements were classified as productive when the CDR3 lacked stop codons and remained in frame with V and J, and all other rearrangements were classified as non-productive. Following IMGT convention, CDR3 was defined as the stretch from the second conserved V-encoded cysteine to the conserved J-encoded phenylalanine. In an earlier analysis of more than 550 of the donors, sequences lacking an unambiguous match to a single V gene segment were excluded. An earlier analysis of fewer than 650 of the donors classified V segments as functional when productive rearrangements were above 56.7% and as segregating when the standard deviation between donors was above 5%. A statistical classification framework was built to diagnose cytomegalovirus status from the catalog of TCR beta chain sequences. V and J gene assignment, in a later analysis, came from comparing TCR nucleotide sequences with IMGT/GENE-DB human TR gene sequences. The TCRdist pipeline was used in a later analysis to assign CDR3 sequences and most-parsimonious VDJ recombination scenarios. In a later analysis, each TCR beta chain was defined by its CDR3 amino acid sequence together with its V-gene family, and reads lacking a unique V-gene family were excluded. As a way to deal with suspected cross-contamination and a sequencing artifact, a later analysis dropped over 550 nucleotide sequences that were highly shared and had low generation probability. A later analysis calculated a clonal expansion index for each public chain from normalized within-repertoire ranks of inferred template counts. Generation probabilities in a later analysis came from a VDJ recombination model fitted to out-of-frame rearrangements, and those results were checked against IGoR. In a later analysis, hypergeometric tests were used to score TCR-TCR, TCR-HLA and TCR-CMV co-occurrence, with a repertoire-size bias correction applied to TCR pairs. False discovery rates were estimated in a later analysis by permuting HLA or CMV assignments 20 times. In a later analysis, co-occurring TCRs were grouped using DBSCAN, with TCRdist sequence similarity added in when clustering inside HLA-allele-positive subsets. For co-occurrence clustering, repertoires with fewer than 30,000 or more than 120,000 public chains were excluded, along with 5 or 6 repertoires with anomalous nucleotide sharing. The source is immuneACCESS, and TCRdb retained only in-frame sequences with V and J called. Part of the clones is not carried over; for the studies checked, unresolved V genes explain less than half of this, and the remainder is unexplained. V, J and clone size are those of that table, while D and trimming were read from the DNA. Here the sample has 69,000 or so clones; 75% to 80% occur a single time. Roughly 3% of the sample is in the top ten clones.

Reading from cysteine to phenylalanine, the CDR3 counts 12 amino acids. The only DNA kept is the CDR3, 36 bases in frame from the first base. The germline V gene (reference sequence) sets CDR1 to GTSNPN and CDR2 to SVGIG. V was cut back by 3 bases and J by 11 bases, leaving a gap of 11 bases between them. In regard to this clone: Its antigen remains undetermined. The input lacks base qualities; no much larger clone sits a single base away.

In total, around 600 healthy bone marrow donors made up the cohort. Cohort members were all nominally healthy when sampled, although unrecorded immune exposures were likely present. The donor was CMV seronegative and belonged to the group of several hundred seronegative cohort members. A peripheral blood sample was collected from each donor, and TCR beta sequencing was performed on peripheral blood mononuclear cells. Genomic DNA extraction from the blood cell samples was performed with the Qiagen DNeasy Blood Extraction Kit. This receptor was obtained from a man between 18 and 29 years old in good health and CMV-seronegative. Material for sequencing was PBMCs. Here the chain combines TRBV30 and TRBJ1-6; TRBD1 could be the D gene, as 5 bases match. The DNA is TGTGCCTGGAGGGGGCTGGGGACACCCCTCCACTTT. The resulting protein is CAWRGLGTPLHF.